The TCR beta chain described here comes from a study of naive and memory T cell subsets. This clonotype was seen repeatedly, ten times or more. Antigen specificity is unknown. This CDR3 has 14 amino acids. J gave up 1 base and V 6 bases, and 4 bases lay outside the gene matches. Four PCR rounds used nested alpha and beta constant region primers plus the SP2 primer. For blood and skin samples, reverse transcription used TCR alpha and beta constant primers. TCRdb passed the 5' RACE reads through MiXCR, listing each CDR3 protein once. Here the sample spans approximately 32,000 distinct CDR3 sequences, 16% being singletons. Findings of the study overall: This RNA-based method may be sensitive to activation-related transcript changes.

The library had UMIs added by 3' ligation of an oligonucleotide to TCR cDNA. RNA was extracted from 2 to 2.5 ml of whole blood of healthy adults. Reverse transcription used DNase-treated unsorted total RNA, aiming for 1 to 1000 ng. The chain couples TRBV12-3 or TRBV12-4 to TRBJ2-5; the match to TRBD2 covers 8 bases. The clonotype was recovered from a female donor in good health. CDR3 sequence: CASRGAGAQETQYF. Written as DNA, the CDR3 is TGTGCCAGCAGGGGAGCGGGGGCCCAAGAGACCCAGTACTTC.